This is a list of T cell receptor beta chains from one sample in a study of blood T cell repertoires in COVID-19. Using immunoSEQ multiplex PCR, the repertoire was profiled, and TCRdb retains in-frame clones only, with some absent. The profile shows about 110,000 clones, roughly four fifths of them singletons. Sequencing input: peripheral blood. The receptors here all came from a woman in her 70s with acute or convalescent COVID-19. CDR3s include the opening cysteine and the closing phenylalanine or tryptophan. The D gene is left open where the match is weak. Size tells how often a clone was seen (once, few, many) or the class of an expanded clone, and some rows leave it out.

D	J	V	size	CDR3	DNA
.	TRBJ1-1	TRBV21-1	.	CASSKVRQGYTEAFF	TGTGCCAGCAGCAAAGTCCGACAGGGATACACTGAAGCTTTCTTT
TRBD2	TRBJ2-1	TRBV19	.	CASSIDSGESYNEQFF	TGTGCCAGTAGTATAGATAGCGGGGAATCCTACAATGAGCAGTTCTTC
TRBD1	TRBJ2-1	TRBV10-3	.	CAISGATGQLYNEQFF	TGTGCCATCAGTGGGGCAACGGGACAGCTCTACAATGAGCAGTTCTTC
.	TRBJ2-2	TRBV6-2/TRBV6-3	.	CASSYWRWNTGELFF	TGTGCCAGCAGTTACTGGAGGTGGAACACCGGGGAGCTGTTTTTT
.	TRBJ1-6	TRBV6-6	few	CASSYPNSPLHF	TGTGCCAGCAGTTATCCGAATTCACCCCTCCACTTT
.	TRBJ2-1	TRBV19	.	CASSMGLARAEQFF	TGTGCCAGTAGTATGGGGCTAGCGAGGGCTGAGCAGTTCTTC
.	TRBJ1-2	TRBV11-2	few	CASSSRQSYGYTF	TGTGCCAGCAGCTCCCGACAGTCTTATGGCTACACCTTC
TRBD2	TRBJ2-3	TRBV7-2	.	CASSLSGRRTDTQYF	TGTGCCAGCAGCTTAAGCGGGAGAAGAACAGATACGCAGTATTTT
.	TRBJ2-7	TRBV5-6	.	CASSKVRGPYEQYF	TGTGCCAGCAGCAAAGTCAGGGGCCCCTACGAGCAGTACTTC
.	TRBJ1-2	TRBV3-1/TRBV3-2	.	CASSQDFVANYGYTF	TGTGCCAGCAGCCAAGATTTCGTAGCTAACTATGGCTACACCTTC
TRBD2	TRBJ2-3	TRBV27	.	CASSPGFRTSVTDTQYF	TGTGCCAGCAGTCCCGGTTTCCGGACTAGCGTCACAGATACGCAGTATTTT
TRBD2	TRBJ2-5	TRBV5-5	.	CASSLYRGGQVETQYF	TGTGCCAGCAGCTTGTATCGGGGGGGCCAGGTAGAGACCCAGTACTTC
.	TRBJ1-6	TRBV7-9	large	CASSREYNSPLHF	TGTGCCAGCAGTAGAGAGTATAATTCACCCCTCCACTTT
.	TRBJ1-4	TRBV6-5	.	CASSYQSGLGYEKLFF	TGTGCCAGCAGTTACCAATCGGGACTGGGGTATGAAAAACTGTTTTTT
.	TRBJ1-2	TRBV5-1	.	CASSATTDHYGYTF	TGCGCCAGCAGCGCCACGACAGATCACTATGGCTACACCTTC
.	TRBJ2-1	TRBV5-1	.	CASSLGNSNYNEQFF	TGCGCCAGCAGCTTGGGGAACAGTAACTACAATGAGCAGTTCTTC
.	TRBJ2-5	TRBV7-3	.	CASSLQPRETQYF	TGTGCCAGCAGCTTGCAACCGAGAGAGACCCAGTACTTC
TRBD1	TRBJ1-5	TRBV28	.	CASSPRGQFNQPQHF	TGTGCCAGCAGTCCCCGGGGACAGTTCAATCAGCCCCAGCATTTT
TRBD1	TRBJ2-3	TRBV27	.	CASVTTGQGARLDTQYF	TGTGCCAGCGTCACGACGGGACAGGGTGCGCGTTTGGATACGCAGTATTTT
.	TRBJ2-7	TRBV18	.	CASSPDTSSEQYF	TGTGCCAGCTCACCTGATACTAGTTCCGAGCAGTACTTC
.	TRBJ1-4	TRBV6-1	.	CASSPRNEKLFF	TGTGCCAGCAGTCCCAGAAATGAAAAACTGTTTTTT
TRBD1	TRBJ1-1	TRBV7-9	.	CASSRQGARTEAFF	TGTGCCAGCAGCCGACAGGGGGCGCGGACTGAAGCTTTCTTT
TRBD1	TRBJ2-7	TRBV5-5	.	CASSLDRGFYEQYF	TGTGCCAGCAGCTTGGACAGGGGGTTCTACGAGCAGTACTTC
.	TRBJ2-5	TRBV10-2	.	CASSVSGLETQYF	TGCGCCAGCAGTGTTTCAGGGTTGGAGACCCAGTACTTC
TRBD2	TRBJ2-3	TRBV5-1	.	CASSLAPSSGRGTDTQYF	TGCGCCAGCAGCTTGGCCCCATCTAGCGGGAGGGGAACAGATACGCAGTATTTT
.	TRBJ2-2	TRBV3-1/TRBV3-2	.	CASGPGGTGELFF	TGTGCCAGCGGGCCCGGGGGCACCGGGGAGCTGTTTTTT
.	TRBJ2-3	TRBV6-5	.	CASSYYGADTQYF	TGTGCCAGCAGTTACTACGGGGCAGATACGCAGTATTTT
TRBD1	TRBJ1-2	TRBV18	.	CASTPLGQGSAGYTF	TGTGCCAGCACCCCCCTAGGACAGGGGTCCGCTGGCTACACCTTC
TRBD1	TRBJ2-5	TRBV27	.	CASSFRPGGRGETQYF	TGTGCCAGCAGTTTTAGGCCAGGGGGCCGGGGAGAGACCCAGTACTTC
TRBD1	TRBJ2-1	TRBV29-1	once	CSASGTGYLDEQFF	TGCAGCGCATCCGGGACAGGCTACTTAGATGAGCAGTTCTTC
.	TRBJ1-1	TRBV28	.	CASSLGQNTEAFF	TGTGCCAGCAGTTTAGGCCAGAACACTGAAGCTTTCTTT
TRBD1	TRBJ1-4	TRBV5-1	.	CASSLEDQGARRKKLFF	TGCGCCAGCAGCTTGGAAGATCAGGGGGCGCGACGGAAAAAACTGTTTTTT
.	TRBJ1-5	TRBV4-1	.	CASSQVSRVQPQHF	TGCGCCAGCAGCCAAGTCTCGAGGGTGCAGCCCCAGCATTTT
.	TRBJ1-6	TRBV6-5	.	CASILDPGGSPLHF	TGTGCCAGCATCCTAGACCCCGGCGGATCACCCCTCCACTTT
.	TRBJ1-1	TRBV9	.	CASSVGTLGSGTEAFF	TGTGCCAGCAGCGTAGGGACTCTAGGAAGTGGCACTGAAGCTTTCTTT
.	TRBJ2-1	TRBV7-2	.	CASSLAQSNEQFF	TGTGCCAGCAGCTTAGCACAGTCCAATGAGCAGTTCTTC
.	TRBJ2-5	TRBV7-3	few	CASSLAGALEETQYF	TGTGCCAGCAGCTTAGCGGGGGCCCTAGAAGAGACCCAGTACTTC
.	TRBJ1-4	TRBV6-5	.	CASSYSGRFHSEKLFF	TGTGCCAGCAGTTATTCTGGGCGATTTCACAGTGAAAAACTGTTTTTT
.	TRBJ2-3	TRBV28	.	CASRQVIQADTQYF	TGTGCCAGCAGACAGGTGATTCAGGCAGATACGCAGTATTTT
.	TRBJ1-1	TRBV12-3/TRBV12-4	.	CASSPQGFVAFF	TGTGCCAGCAGTCCTCAGGGTTTCGTAGCTTTCTTT
.	TRBJ2-3	TRBV24-1	.	CATSEEGPYTQYF	TGTGCCACCAGTGAGGAGGGACCTTATACGCAGTATTTT
.	TRBJ1-1	TRBV2	.	CASSGKGVLTPNTEAFF	TGTGCCAGCAGTGGCAAAGGGGTCTTAACCCCGAACACTGAAGCTTTCTTT
.	TRBJ2-7	TRBV15	few	CATSSITTRRSYEQYF	TGTGCCACCAGCAGTATTACAACTCGGCGGAGCTACGAGCAGTACTTC
TRBD1	TRBJ1-4	TRBV5-1	.	CASSPGTGNEKLFF	TGCGCCAGCAGCCCAGGGACAGGGAATGAAAAACTGTTTTTT
TRBD1	TRBJ2-1	TRBV5-1	once	CASSLVPGGHNEQFF	TGCGCCAGCAGCTTGGTGCCAGGGGGACACAATGAGCAGTTCTTC
.	TRBJ1-6	TRBV19	.	CASLARGQNSPLHF	TGTGCCAGTCTAGCCAGGGGCCAAAATTCACCCCTCCACTTT
TRBD1	TRBJ1-6	TRBV6-2/TRBV6-3	.	CASSYSNRGSYNSPLHF	TGTGCCAGCAGTTACTCCAACAGGGGATCCTATAATTCACCCCTCCACTTT